This T cell receptor beta chain is from a study of T-cell reconstitution after alpha-beta-depleted transplantation in children. Unique molecular identifiers were incorporated during preparation of the TCRbeta library. TCRdb re-called the PCR reads through MiXCR, storing one row per CDR3 protein. The sample lists almost 500,000 distinct CDR3 sequences, 10% occurring once. Broader study findings: Expanded graft clones numbering several hundred reportedly gave rise to alpha-beta T cells about two months after transplant. Newly generated T cells supplied most T-cell counts and diversity one year post-transplant. At day 60, the high TCRbeta diversity found in some patients originated from recipient T cells and thymic progenitors that had survived.

This clonotype appeared many times. Its antigen is undetermined. This specimen was PBMCs, taken before TCRalphabeta/CD19-depleted stem cell transplant. This receptor was obtained from a child between 2 and 9 years old with inherited bone marrow failure, due to receive a stem cell transplant.

In DNA form, the CDR3 reads TGCAGTTCCTGGGGCTTATCGGCTTACAATGAGCAGTTCTTC. This codes for CSSWGLSAYNEQFF. V usage is TRBV20-1 and J usage is TRBJ2-1; possibly TRBD1 for D (5 bases). Germline assignment: CDR1 DFQATT and CDR2 SNEGSKA (reference sequence). This CDR3 region has 14 residues. Between the trimmed V and J ends, which lost 8 bases and 4 bases, there was a span of 18 bases.